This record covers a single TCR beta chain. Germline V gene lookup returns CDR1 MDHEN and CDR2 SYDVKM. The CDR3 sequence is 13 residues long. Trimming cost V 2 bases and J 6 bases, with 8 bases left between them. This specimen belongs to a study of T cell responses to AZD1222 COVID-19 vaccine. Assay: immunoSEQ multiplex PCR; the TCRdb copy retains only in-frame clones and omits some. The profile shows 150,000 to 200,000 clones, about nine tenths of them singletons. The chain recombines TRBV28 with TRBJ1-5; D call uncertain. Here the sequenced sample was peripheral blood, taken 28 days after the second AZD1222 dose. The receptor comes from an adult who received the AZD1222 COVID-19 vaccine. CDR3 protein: CASSLIPAQPQHF. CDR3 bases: TGTGCCAGCAGTTTAATTCCGGCTCAGCCCCAGCATTTT.